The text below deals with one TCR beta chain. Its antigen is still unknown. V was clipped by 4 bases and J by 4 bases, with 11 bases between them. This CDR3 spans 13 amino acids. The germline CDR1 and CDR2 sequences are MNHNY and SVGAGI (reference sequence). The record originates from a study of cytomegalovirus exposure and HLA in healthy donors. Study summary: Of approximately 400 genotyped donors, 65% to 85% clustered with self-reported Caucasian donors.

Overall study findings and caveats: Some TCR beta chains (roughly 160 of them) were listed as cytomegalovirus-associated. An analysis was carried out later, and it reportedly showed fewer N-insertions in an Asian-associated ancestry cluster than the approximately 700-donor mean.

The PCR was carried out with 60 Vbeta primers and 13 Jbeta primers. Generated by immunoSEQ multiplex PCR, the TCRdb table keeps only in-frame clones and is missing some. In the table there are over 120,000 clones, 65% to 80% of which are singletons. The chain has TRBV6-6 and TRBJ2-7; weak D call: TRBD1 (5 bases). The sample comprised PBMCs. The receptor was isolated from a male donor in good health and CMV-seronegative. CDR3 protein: CASSFSRAYEQYF. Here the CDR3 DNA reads TGTGCCAGCAGTTTTAGCAGGGCGTACGAGCAGTACTTC.